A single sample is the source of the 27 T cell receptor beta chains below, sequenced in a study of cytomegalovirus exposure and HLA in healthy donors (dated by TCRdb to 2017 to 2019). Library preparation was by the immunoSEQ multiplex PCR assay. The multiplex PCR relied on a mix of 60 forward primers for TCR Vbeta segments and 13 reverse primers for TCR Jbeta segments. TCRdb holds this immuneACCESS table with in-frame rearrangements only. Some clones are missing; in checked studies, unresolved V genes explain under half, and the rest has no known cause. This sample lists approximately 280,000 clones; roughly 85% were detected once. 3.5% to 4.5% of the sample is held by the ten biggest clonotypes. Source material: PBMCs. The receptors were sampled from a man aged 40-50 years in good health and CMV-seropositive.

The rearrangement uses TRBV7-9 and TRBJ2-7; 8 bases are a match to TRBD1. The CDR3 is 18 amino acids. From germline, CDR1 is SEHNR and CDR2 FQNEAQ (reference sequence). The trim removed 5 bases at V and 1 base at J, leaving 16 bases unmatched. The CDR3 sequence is CASSLDPYRDRISYEQYF. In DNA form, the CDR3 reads TGTGCCAGCAGCCTAGACCCATACCGGGACAGGATATCCTACGAGCAGTACTTC.

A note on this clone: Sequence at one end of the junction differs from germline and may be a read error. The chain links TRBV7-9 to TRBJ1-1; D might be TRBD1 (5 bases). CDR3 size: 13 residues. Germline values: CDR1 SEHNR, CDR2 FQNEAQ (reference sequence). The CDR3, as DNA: TGTTCCAGCAGCTCCTTAGGGGACACTGAAGCTTTCTTT. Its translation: CSSSSLGDTEAFF.

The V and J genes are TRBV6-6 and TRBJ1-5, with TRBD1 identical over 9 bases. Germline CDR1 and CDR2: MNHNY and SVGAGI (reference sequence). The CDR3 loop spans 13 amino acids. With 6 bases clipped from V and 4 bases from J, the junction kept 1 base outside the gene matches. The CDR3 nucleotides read TGTGCCAGCAGCGGGACAGGGAATCAGCCCCAGCATTTT. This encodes CASSGTGNQPQHF.

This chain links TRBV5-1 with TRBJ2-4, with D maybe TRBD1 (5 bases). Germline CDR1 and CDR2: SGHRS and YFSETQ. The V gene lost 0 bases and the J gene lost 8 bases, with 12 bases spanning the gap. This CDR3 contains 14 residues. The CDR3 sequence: CASSLAIGADIQYF. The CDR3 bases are TGCGCCAGCAGCTTGGCCATAGGGGCCGACATTCAGTACTTC. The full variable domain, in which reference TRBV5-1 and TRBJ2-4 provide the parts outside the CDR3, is KAGVTQTPRYLIKTRGQQVTLSCSPISGHRSVSWYQQTPGQGLQFLFEYFSETQRNKGNFPGRFSGRQFSNSRSEMNVSTLELGDSALYLCASSLAIGADIQYFGAGTRLSVL.

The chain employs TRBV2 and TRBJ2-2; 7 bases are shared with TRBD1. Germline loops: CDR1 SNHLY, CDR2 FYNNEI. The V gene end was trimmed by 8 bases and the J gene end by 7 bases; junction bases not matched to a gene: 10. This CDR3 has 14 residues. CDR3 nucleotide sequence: TGTGCCAGCTATAGACAGGGTGCCCTCGGGGAGCTGTTTTTT. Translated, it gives CASYRQGALGELFF.

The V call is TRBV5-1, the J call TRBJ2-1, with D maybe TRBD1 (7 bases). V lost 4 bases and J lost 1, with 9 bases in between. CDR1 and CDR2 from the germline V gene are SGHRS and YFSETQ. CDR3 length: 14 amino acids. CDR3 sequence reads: CASSAGQSYNEQFF. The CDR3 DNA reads TGCGCCAGCAGCGCGGGACAGTCCTACAATGAGCAGTTCTTC.

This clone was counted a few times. This CDR3 reads CASSMAAGEEKLFF. The DNA for the CDR3 is TGTGCCAGTAGTATGGCGGCAGGGGAGGAAAAACTGTTTTTT. The V call is TRBV19, the J call TRBJ1-4; TRBD1 might be the D (6 bases). This CDR3 has 14 amino acids. Trimming stripped 3 bases from V and 8 bases from J, with 13 bases between. The germline V gene encodes CDR1 LNHDA and CDR2 SQIVND (reference sequence).

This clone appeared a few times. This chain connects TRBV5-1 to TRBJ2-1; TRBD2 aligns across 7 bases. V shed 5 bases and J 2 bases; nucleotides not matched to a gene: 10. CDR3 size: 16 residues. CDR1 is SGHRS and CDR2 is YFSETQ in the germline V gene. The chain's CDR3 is CASSSSAGTTYNEQFF. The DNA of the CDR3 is TGCGCCAGCAGTTCTTCCGCCGGGACTACCTACAATGAGCAGTTCTTC.

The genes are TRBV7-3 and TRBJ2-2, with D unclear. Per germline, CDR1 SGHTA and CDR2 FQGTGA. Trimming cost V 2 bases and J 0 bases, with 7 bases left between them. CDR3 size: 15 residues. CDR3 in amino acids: CASSLSSANTGELFF. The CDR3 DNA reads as TGTGCCAGCAGCTTATCCAGCGCGAACACCGGGGAGCTGTTTTTT.

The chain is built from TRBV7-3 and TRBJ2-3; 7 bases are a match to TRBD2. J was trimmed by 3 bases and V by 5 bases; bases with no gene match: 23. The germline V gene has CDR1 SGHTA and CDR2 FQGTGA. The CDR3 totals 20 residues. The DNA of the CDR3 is TGTGCCAGCAGCCAAACGCCAACGCGGGAGAGGTGGGGACCGACAGATACGCAGTATTTT. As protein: CASSQTPTRERWGPTDTQYF.

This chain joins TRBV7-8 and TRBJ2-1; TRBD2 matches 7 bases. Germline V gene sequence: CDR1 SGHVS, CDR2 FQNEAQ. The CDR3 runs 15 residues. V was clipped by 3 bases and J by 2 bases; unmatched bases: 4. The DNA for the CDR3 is TGTGCCAGCAGCTTTGGGACTACCGCCTACAATGAGCAGTTCTTC. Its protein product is CASSFGTTAYNEQFF. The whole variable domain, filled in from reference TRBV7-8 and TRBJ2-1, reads GAGVSQSPRYKVAKRGQDVALRCDPISGHVSLFWYQQALGQGPEFLTYFQNEAQLDKSGLPSDRFFAERPEGSVSTLKIQRTQQEDSAVYLCASSFGTTAYNEQFFGPGTRLTVL.

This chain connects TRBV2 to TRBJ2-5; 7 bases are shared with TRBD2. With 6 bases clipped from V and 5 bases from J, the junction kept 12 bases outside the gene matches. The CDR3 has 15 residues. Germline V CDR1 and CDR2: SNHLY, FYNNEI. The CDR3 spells CASSGQTSRGETQYF. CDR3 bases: TGTGCCAGCAGCGGGCAGACTAGCCGGGGGGAGACCCAGTACTTC.

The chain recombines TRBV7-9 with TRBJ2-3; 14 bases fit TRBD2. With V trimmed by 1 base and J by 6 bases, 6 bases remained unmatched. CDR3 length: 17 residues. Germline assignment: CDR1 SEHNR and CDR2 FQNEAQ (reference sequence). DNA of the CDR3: TGTGCCAGCAGCTTAGGGGGACTAGCGGGAGAGCGCGATACGCAGTATTTT. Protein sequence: CASSLGGLAGERDTQYF.

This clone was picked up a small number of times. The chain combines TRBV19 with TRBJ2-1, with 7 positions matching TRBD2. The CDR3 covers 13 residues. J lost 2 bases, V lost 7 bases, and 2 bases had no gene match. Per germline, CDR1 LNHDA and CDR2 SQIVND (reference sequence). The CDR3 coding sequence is TGTGCCAGTAAAGGGACTACCTACAATGAGCAGTTCTTC. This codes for CASKGTTYNEQFF.

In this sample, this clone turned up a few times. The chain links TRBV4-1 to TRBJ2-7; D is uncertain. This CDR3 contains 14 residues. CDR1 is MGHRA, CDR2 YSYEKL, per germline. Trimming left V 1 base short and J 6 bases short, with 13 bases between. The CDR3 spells CASSQGYAPGEQYF. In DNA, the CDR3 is TGCGCCAGCAGCCAAGGTTACGCACCCGGCGAGCAGTACTTC.

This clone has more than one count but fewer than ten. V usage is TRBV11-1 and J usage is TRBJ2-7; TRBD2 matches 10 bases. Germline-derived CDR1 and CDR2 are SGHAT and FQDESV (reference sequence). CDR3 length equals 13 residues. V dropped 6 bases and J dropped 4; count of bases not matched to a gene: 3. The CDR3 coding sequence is TGTGCCAGCAGGCTAGCGGGAGAGTACGAGCAGTACTTC. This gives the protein CASRLAGEYEQYF. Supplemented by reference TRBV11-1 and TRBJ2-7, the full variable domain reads EAEVAQSPRYKITEKSQAVAFWCDPISGHATLYWYRQILGQGPELLVQFQDESVVDDSQLPKDRFSAERLKGVDSTLKIQPAELGDSAMYLCASRLAGEYEQYFGPGTRLTVT.

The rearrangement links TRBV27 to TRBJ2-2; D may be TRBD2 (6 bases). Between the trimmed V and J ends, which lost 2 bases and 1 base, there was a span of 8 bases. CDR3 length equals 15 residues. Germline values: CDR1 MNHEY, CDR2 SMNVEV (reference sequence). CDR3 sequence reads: CASSLRGRNTGELFF. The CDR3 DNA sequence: TGTGCCAGCAGTTTACGGGGGAGGAACACCGGGGAGCTGTTTTTT.

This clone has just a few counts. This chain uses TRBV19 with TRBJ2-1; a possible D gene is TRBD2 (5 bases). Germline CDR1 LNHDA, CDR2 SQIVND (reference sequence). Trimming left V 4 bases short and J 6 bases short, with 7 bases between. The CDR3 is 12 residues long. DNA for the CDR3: TGTGCCAGTAGTACGGGGATCAATGAGCAGTTCTTC. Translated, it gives CASSTGINEQFF.

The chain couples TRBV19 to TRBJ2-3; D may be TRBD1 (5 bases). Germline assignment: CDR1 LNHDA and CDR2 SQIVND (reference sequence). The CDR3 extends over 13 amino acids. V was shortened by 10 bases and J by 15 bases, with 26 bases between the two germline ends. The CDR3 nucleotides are TGTGCCACCAGTACGCCAGGACAATACGCATCATATTTT. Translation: CATSTPGQYASYF.

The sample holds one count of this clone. The CDR3 reads CATSRERGTGELFF. CDR3 bases: TGTGCCACCAGCAGAGAAAGGGGGACCGGGGAGCTGTTTTTT. The V and J genes are TRBV15 and TRBJ2-2; maybe TRBD1 (6 bases). Germline CDR1 LNHNV, CDR2 YYDKDF (reference sequence). The CDR3 is 14 residues long. V lost 0 bases to trimming and J lost 5 bases, with 7 bases between them. Based on the CDR3 plus reference TRBV15 and TRBJ2-2, the full variable domain is DAMVIQNPRYQVTQFGKPVTLSCSQTLNHNVMYWYQQKSSQAPKLLFHYYDKDFNNEADTPDNFQSRRPNTSFCFLDIRSPGLGDTAMYLCATSRERGTGELFFGEGSRLTVL.

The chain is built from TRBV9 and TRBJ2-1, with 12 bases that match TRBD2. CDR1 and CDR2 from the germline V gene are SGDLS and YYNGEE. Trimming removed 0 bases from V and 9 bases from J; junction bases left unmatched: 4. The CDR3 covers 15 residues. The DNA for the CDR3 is TGTGCCAGCAGCGTAGAAACTAGCGGGAGGTCTGAGCAGTTCTTC. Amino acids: CASSVETSGRSEQFF.

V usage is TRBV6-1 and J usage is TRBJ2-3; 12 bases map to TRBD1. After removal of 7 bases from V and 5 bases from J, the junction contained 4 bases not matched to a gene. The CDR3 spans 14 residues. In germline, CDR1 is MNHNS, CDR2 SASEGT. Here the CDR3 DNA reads TGTGCCAGCACCCGGGACAGGGGGCAAGATACGCAGTATTTT. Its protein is CASTRDRGQDTQYF.

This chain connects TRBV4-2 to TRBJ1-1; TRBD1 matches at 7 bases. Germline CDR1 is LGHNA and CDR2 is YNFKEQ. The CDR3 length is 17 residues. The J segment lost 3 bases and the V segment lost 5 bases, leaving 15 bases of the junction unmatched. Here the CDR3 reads CASSYGQEDFRDTEAFF. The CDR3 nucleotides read TGTGCCAGCAGCTACGGACAGGAAGATTTCCGGGACACTGAAGCTTTCTTT.

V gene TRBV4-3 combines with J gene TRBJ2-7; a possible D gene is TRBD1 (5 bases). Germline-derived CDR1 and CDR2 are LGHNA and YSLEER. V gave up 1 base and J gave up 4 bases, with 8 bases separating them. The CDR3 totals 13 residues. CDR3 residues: CASSQGQRYEQYF. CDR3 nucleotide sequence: TGCGCCAGCAGCCAAGGACAGAGATACGAGCAGTACTTC.

Written as DNA, the CDR3 is TGTGCCAGCTCACCTAGGACTGCACGAAGTGAAAAACTGTTTTTT. This sequence encodes CASSPRTARSEKLFF. The chain is built from TRBV18 and TRBJ1-4, with unresolved D. Trimming removed 3 bases from V and 7 bases from J, with 15 bases in between. This CDR3 has 15 residues. Per the germline V gene, CDR1 is KGHSH and CDR2 is LQKENI. The entire variable domain, with the rest obtained from reference TRBV18 and TRBJ1-4, is as follows: NAGVMQNPRHLVRRRGQEARLRCSPMKGHSHVYWYRQLPEEGLKFMVYLQKENIIDESGMPKERFSAEFPKEGPSILRIQQVVRGDSAAYFCASSPRTARSEKLFFGSGTQLSVL.

As DNA, the CDR3 is TGCGCCAGCAGCCAAGCGATGCTCCGGGACAGGGGACATGAGCAGTTCTTC. As protein: CASSQAMLRDRGHEQFF. V gene TRBV4-3 combines with J gene TRBJ2-1; 10 positions agree with TRBD1. V lost 1 base to trimming and J lost 8 bases; unmatched junction nucleotides: 11. The germline gives CDR1 LGHNA, CDR2 YSLEER. This CDR3 is built from 17 residues.

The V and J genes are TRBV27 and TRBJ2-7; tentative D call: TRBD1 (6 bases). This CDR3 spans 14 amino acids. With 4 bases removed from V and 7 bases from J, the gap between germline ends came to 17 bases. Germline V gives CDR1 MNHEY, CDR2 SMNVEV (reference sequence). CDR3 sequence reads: CASSSRTVLGEQYF. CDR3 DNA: TGTGCCAGCAGTTCCAGGACAGTCCTGGGGGAGCAGTACTTC.